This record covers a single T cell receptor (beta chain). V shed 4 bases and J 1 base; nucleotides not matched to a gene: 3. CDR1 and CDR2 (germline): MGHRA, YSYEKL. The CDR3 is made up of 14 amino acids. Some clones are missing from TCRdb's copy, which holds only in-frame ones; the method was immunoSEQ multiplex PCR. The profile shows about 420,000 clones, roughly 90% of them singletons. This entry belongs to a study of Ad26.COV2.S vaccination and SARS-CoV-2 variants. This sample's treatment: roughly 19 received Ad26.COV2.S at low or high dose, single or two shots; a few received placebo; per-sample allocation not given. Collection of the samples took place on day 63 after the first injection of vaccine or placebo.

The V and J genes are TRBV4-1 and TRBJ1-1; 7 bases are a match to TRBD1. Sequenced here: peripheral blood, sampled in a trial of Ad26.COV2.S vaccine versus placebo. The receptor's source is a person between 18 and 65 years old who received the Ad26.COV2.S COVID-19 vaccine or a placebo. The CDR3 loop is CASSRGQPNTEAFF. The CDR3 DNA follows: TGCGCCAGCAGCCGGGGACAGCCGAACACTGAAGCTTTCTTT.